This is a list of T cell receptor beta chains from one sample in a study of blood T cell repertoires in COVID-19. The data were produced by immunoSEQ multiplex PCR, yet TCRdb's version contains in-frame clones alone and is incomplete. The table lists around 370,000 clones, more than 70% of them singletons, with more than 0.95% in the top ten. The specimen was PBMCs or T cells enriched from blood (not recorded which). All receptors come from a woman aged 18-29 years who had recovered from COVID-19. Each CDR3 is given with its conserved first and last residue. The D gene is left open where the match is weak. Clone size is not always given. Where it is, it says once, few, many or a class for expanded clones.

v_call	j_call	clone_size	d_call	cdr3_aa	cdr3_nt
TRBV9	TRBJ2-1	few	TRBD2	CASSVNLAGFYNEQFF	TGTGCCAGCAGCGTCAATTTAGCGGGGTTCTACAATGAGCAGTTCTTC
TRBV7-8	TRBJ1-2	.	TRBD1	CASSFPSGQDYGYTF	TGTGCCAGCAGCTTCCCCAGTGGACAGGACTATGGCTACACCTTC
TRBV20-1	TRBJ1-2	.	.	CSARVEGGYTF	TGCAGTGCTAGAGTTGAGGGTGGCTACACCTTC
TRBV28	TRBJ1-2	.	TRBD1	CASSSLGGRRIGYTF	TGTGCCAGCAGTTCCCTAGGGGGCAGGAGGATAGGCTACACCTTC
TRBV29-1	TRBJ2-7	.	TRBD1	CSVPGTGGRGEQYF	TGCAGCGTCCCCGGGACAGGGGGGAGAGGCGAGCAGTACTTC
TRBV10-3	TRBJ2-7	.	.	CAIAMGLAYEQYF	TGTGCCATCGCAATGGGACTGGCCTACGAGCAGTACTTC
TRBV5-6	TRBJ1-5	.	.	CASSFSYGQRNQPQHF	TGTGCCAGCAGCTTTTCGTATGGGCAACGCAATCAGCCCCAGCATTTT
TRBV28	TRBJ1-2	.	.	CASSFLQGNYGYTF	TGTGCCAGCAGTTTCTTGCAGGGAAATTATGGCTACACCTTC
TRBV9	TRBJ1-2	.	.	CASSGQDNYGYTF	TGTGCCAGCAGCGGACAGGACAACTATGGCTACACCTTC
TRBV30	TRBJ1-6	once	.	CAWSGGGYSPLHF	TGTGCCTGGAGCGGGGGTGGGTATTCACCCCTCCACTTT
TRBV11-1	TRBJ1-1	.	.	CASTIGATEAFF	TGTGCCAGTACCATAGGGGCCACTGAAGCTTTCTTT
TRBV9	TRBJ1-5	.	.	CASSEGMGSLNQPQHF	TGTGCCAGCAGCGAGGGGATGGGCAGCCTTAATCAGCCCCAGCATTTT
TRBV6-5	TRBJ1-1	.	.	CASKGDTEAFF	TGTGCCAGCAAGGGGGACACTGAAGCTTTCTTT
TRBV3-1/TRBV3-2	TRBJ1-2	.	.	CASSLGLLEGANYGYTF	TGTGCCAGCAGCCTGGGACTCCTCGAGGGAGCTAACTATGGCTACACCTTC
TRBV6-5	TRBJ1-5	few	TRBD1	CASSRDSPNQPQHF	TGTGCCAGCAGCCGGGACAGCCCCAATCAGCCCCAGCATTTT
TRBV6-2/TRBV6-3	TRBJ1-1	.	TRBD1	CASSPTGPEAFF	TGTGCCAGCAGCCCGACAGGGCCTGAAGCTTTCTTT
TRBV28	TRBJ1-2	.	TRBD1	CASSLGIDRASYGYTF	TGTGCCAGCAGTTTAGGGATCGACAGGGCGAGCTATGGCTACACCTTC
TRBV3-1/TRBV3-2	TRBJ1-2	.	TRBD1	CASSQGARGSSRGYTF	TGTGCCAGCAGCCAAGGGGCCAGGGGGTCCTCTCGGGGCTACACCTTC
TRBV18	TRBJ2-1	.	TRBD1	CASSQSGQDYNEQFF	TGTGCCAGCTCACAGTCGGGACAGGACTACAATGAGCAGTTCTTC
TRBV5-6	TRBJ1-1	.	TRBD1	CASSRLTGKSSNTEAFF	TGTGCCAGCAGCCGACTGACAGGGAAATCATCGAACACTGAAGCTTTCTTT
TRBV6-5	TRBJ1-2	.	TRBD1	CASSYVDRGPGGYTF	TGTGCCAGCAGTTACGTGGACAGGGGGCCGGGTGGCTACACCTTC
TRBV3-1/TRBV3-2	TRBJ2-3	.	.	CASSQVIAGGTDTQYF	TGTGCCAGCAGCCAAGTGATAGCTGGGGGGACAGATACGCAGTATTTT
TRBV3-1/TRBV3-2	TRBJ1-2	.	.	CASSPYQGRRYGYTF	TGTGCCAGCAGCCCCTATCAGGGTCGGCGATATGGCTACACCTTC
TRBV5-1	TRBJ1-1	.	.	CASSFPDRNTEAFF	TGCGCCAGCAGCTTCCCCGACAGGAACACTGAAGCTTTCTTT
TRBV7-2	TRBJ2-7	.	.	CASSFSRVYEQYF	TGTGCCAGCAGCTTCAGTCGGGTTTACGAGCAGTACTTC
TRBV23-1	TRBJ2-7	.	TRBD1	CASSQIRGQGTYEQYF	TGCGCCAGCAGTCAAATAAGGGGACAGGGAACCTACGAGCAGTACTTC
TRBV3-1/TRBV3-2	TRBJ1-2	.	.	CASSQGQGYGYTF	TGTGCCAGCAGCCAAGGTCAGGGATATGGCTACACCTTC
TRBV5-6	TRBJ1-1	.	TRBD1	CASSLPGQGNTEAFF	TGTGCCAGCAGCTTACCGGGACAGGGCAACACTGAAGCTTTCTTT
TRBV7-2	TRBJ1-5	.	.	CASSSYGFSNQPQHF	TGTGCCAGCAGCTCCTACGGGTTTAGCAATCAGCCCCAGCATTTT
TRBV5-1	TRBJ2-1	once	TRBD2	CASSFTGLAGSSYNEQFF	TGCGCCAGCAGCTTTACAGGACTAGCGGGTAGCTCCTACAATGAGCAGTTCTTC
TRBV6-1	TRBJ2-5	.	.	CASSETGYQETQYF	TGTGCCAGCAGTGAAACAGGCTACCAAGAGACCCAGTACTTC
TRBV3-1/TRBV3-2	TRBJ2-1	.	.	CASSQHPDQGEQFF	TGTGCCAGCAGCCAGCACCCGGATCAGGGTGAGCAGTTCTTC
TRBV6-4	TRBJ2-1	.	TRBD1	CASSAKEGRTGGYYEQFF	TGTGCCAGCAGTGCGAAAGAGGGGCGGACAGGGGGCTATTATGAGCAGTTCTTC
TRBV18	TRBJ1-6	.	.	CASSHGADSPLHF	TGTGCCAGCTCACATGGGGCAGATTCACCCCTCCACTTT
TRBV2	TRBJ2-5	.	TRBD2	CASSSGGAKTQYF	TGTGCCAGCAGTAGCGGGGGGGCCAAGACCCAGTACTTC
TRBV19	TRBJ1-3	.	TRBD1	CASSIRQGGNTIYF	TGTGCCAGTAGTATTCGACAGGGAGGAAACACCATATATTTT
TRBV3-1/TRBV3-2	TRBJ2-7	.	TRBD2	CASSQGTSFYEQYF	TGTGCCAGCAGCCAAGGGACTAGTTTCTACGAGCAGTACTTC
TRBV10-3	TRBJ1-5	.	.	CAIRAGAGNQPQHF	TGTGCCATCAGAGCAGGGGCGGGCAATCAGCCCCAGCATTTT